Below, 14 T cell receptor beta chains from the same sample are listed, as sequenced in a study of cytomegalovirus exposure and HLA in healthy donors. PCR primers comprised 60 Vbeta and 13 Jbeta primers. Produced via immunoSEQ multiplex PCR; TCRdb's table is partial and in-frame only. The table lists 120,000 to 150,000 clones, 73% of them singletons. The sample taken for sequencing was PBMCs. All receptors come from a human donor in good health.

V gene TRBV7-9 combines with J gene TRBJ2-1, with 10 nucleotides matching TRBD2. The CDR3 consists of 15 residues. The J segment lost 5 bases and the V segment lost 3 bases, leaving 4 bases of the junction unmatched. The germline V gene has CDR1 SEHNR and CDR2 FQNEAQ (reference sequence). CDR3 residues: CASSFTSGNHNEQFF. The DNA for the CDR3 is TGTGCCAGCAGCTTTACTAGCGGGAACCACAATGAGCAGTTCTTC.

This clone was seen once. This chain joins TRBV5-1 and TRBJ2-1; 9 bases agree with TRBD2. Germline CDR1 SGHRS, CDR2 YFSETQ. CDR3 length: 16 residues. The ends lost 0 bases at V and 5 bases at J; junction bases unmatched: 6. For the CDR3, the DNA is TGCGCCAGCAGCTTGGGGTGGGGCGGGGGGGACAATGAGCAGTTCTTC. The encoded protein is CASSLGWGGGDNEQFF.

The chain couples TRBV6-5 to TRBJ1-3, with 9 bases lining up with TRBD1. The V segment lost 7 bases and the J segment 2 bases; nucleotides outside the gene matches: 3. The germline V gene has CDR1 MNHEY and CDR2 SVGAGI. CDR3 length: 14 amino acids. For the CDR3, the DNA is TGTGCCAGCACGGACAGGGGCGCTGGAAACACCATATATTTT. This sequence encodes CASTDRGAGNTIYF.

The chain is built from TRBV18 and TRBJ1-2, with a weak D call TRBD1 (6 bases). CDR1 and CDR2 from the germline V gene are KGHSH and LQKENI. This CDR3 is built from 13 residues. V gave up 6 bases and J gave up 8 bases, with 16 bases separating them. CDR3 loop: CASSGGGSLGYTF. In DNA, the CDR3 is TGTGCCAGCTCTGGGGGCGGAAGTCTGGGCTACACCTTC.

The J gene is TRBJ1-5, the V gene TRBV28, with D perhaps TRBD1 (6 bases). The CDR3 is 14 amino acids. The germline gives CDR1 MDHEN, CDR2 SYDVKM. The CDR3 region has the DNA TGTGTCGTAATCGGACAGTCGGCGGGTCAGCCCCAGCATTTT. The encoded protein is CVVIGQSAGQPQHF.

The V call is TRBV5-1, the J call TRBJ1-1; TRBD1 aligns across 8 bases. V shed 4 bases, J shed 0 bases, and the junction held 5 bases outside the gene matches. The CDR3 has 15 amino acids. Germline-derived CDR1 and CDR2 are SGHRS and YFSETQ. Written as DNA, the CDR3 is TGCGCCAGCAGCGCCCGACAGGGGATGAACACTGAAGCTTTCTTT. Its protein is CASSARQGMNTEAFF.

V and J are TRBV6-1 and TRBJ2-4; tentative D call: TRBD1 (6 bases). Trimming shortened V by 6 bases and J by 0 bases, and 12 bases separated the two germline ends. Germline V lookup: CDR1 MNHNS, CDR2 SASEGT. CDR3 size: 15 residues. The CDR3 reads CASSQGSLAKNIQYF. The DNA of the CDR3 is TGTGCCAGCAGCCAGGGGTCACTAGCCAAAAACATTCAGTACTTC.

The rearrangement uses TRBV14 and TRBJ1-2; 8 nucleotides agree with TRBD1. The V gene end was trimmed by 3 bases and the J gene end by 3 bases; junction bases not matched to a gene: 0. There are 13 residues in the CDR3. Germline CDR1 and CDR2: SGHDN and FVKESK. This chain's CDR3 is CASSQDRDYGYTF. CDR3 coding DNA: TGTGCCAGCAGCCAGGACAGGGACTATGGCTACACCTTC.

The chain recombines TRBV5-4 with TRBJ2-1; 13 nucleotides line up with TRBD2. J gave up 10 bases and V 4 bases, and 5 bases lay outside the gene matches. Germline V gives CDR1 SGHNT, CDR2 YYREEE (reference sequence). This CDR3 spans 14 amino acids. The CDR3 here is CASSPGLAGYEQFF. DNA for the CDR3: TGTGCCAGCAGCCCGGGACTAGCGGGATACGAGCAGTTCTTC.

There are a few counts of this clone. The chain links TRBV11-2 to TRBJ2-2; 11 bases map to TRBD2. Germline V gene lookup returns CDR1 SGHAT and CDR2 FQNNGV. This CDR3 spans 15 amino acids. J lost 3 bases, V lost 3 bases, and 0 bases had no gene match. Here the CDR3 DNA reads TGTGCCAGCAGCTTGGGACTAGCGGACACCGGGGAGCTGTTTTTT. Its protein is CASSLGLADTGELFF. The full variable domain, its missing parts supplied by reference TRBV11-2 and TRBJ2-2, is EAGVAQSPRYKIIEKRQSVAFWCNPISGHATLYWYQQILGQGPKLLIQFQNNGVVDDSQLPKDRFSAERLKGVDSTLKIQPAKLEDSAVYLCASSLGLADTGELFFGEGSRLTVL.

The rearrangement uses TRBV15 and TRBJ2-1; 10 nucleotides agree with TRBD2. This CDR3 contains 16 residues. Trimming cost V 3 bases and J 7 bases; bases outside gene matches: 9. Germline V gene lookup returns CDR1 LNHNV and CDR2 YYDKDF (reference sequence). CDR3 DNA: TGTGCCACCAGCAGCCTAGCGGGGGCCGCCTCGAATGAGCAGTTCTTC. It codes for CATSSLAGAASNEQFF. Looking up the rest from reference TRBV15 and TRBJ2-1 gives the full variable domain: DAMVIQNPRYQVTQFGKPVTLSCSQTLNHNVMYWYQQKSSQAPKLLFHYYDKDFNNEADTPDNFQSRRPNTSFCFLDIRSPGLGDTAMYLCATSSLAGAASNEQFFGPGTRLTVL.

The rearrangement uses TRBV4-1 and TRBJ2-1, with a tentative D call TRBD1 (5 bases). The germline V gene encodes CDR1 MGHRA and CDR2 YSYEKL. This CDR3 is built from 13 residues. The ends were cut back, 2 bases at V and 9 bases at J, with 11 bases in the middle. CDR3 in amino acids: CASSQSRGCEQFF. Here the CDR3 DNA reads TGCGCCAGCAGCCAATCTAGGGGATGTGAGCAGTTCTTC.

This rearrangement joins TRBV19 to TRBJ2-7; TRBD1 matches at 10 bases. V trimming: 10 bases; J trimming: 3 bases; junction bases outside the gene matches: 6. The CDR3 totals 13 residues. CDR1 and CDR2 (germline): LNHDA, SQIVND (reference sequence). In DNA form, the CDR3 reads TGTGCCACCCGGGACAGGGGCCTCTACGAGCAGTACTTC. It yields the protein CATRDRGLYEQYF.

This chain links TRBV29-1 with TRBJ1-1, with 8 bases fitting TRBD1. Unmatched junction bases numbered 4, after V lost 5 bases and J lost 5 bases. Germline V gene sequence: CDR1 SQVTM, CDR2 ANQGSEA. The CDR3 sequence is 12 residues long. For the CDR3, the DNA is TGCAGCGTTTTAGACAGGGGAACTGAAGCTTTCTTT. It is translated as CSVLDRGTEAFF.